The T cell receptor (beta chain) under discussion was sequenced for a study of CD8 T cells in ankylosing spondylitis. By quantitative 5'-RACE with molecular barcodes, the TCR beta libraries were made. One entry per CDR3 protein, called by TCRdb with MiXCR from the 5' RACE reads. In the table there are over 400,000 distinct CDR3 sequences, 25% to 30% of which are singletons. Germline-derived CDR1 and CDR2 are MNHEY and SVGAGI. The CDR3 contains 14 residues. With 4 bases removed from V and 4 bases from J, the gap between germline ends came to 12 bases. This clonotype was counted a few times. The antigen is not known. Study-level findings and limits: Characteristic, it appeared, of ankylosing spondylitis blood was a TCR beta motif of eight or nine highly homologous variants. Disease-linked clones were found to be CD8+ and relatively rare in peripheral blood. Earlier literature documents some of the motif variants in reactive arthritis synovial fluid and blood. The clones that were linked to disease were reported to be significantly enriched in matched synovial fluid samples from ankylosing spondylitis patients.

The specimen sequenced was blood, either unsorted or a sorted T cell fraction (not recorded which). This TCR was recovered from a male donor with ankylosing spondylitis. This sequence joins TRBV6-5 and TRBJ2-3; D is perhaps TRBD2 (5 bases). CDR3 nucleotides: TGTGCCAGCAGTTCCCGATTCGGGGCAGATACGCAGTATTTT. Translated, it gives CASSSRFGADTQYF.